The 31 T cell receptor beta chains below come from one sample, sequenced in a study of blood T cells in healthy people across ages. Alongside a J-beta primer mix, a sample-barcoded 5' primer served in a second PCR lasting roughly 6 to 12 cycles. Each CDR3 protein is one row after TCRdb ran MiXCR on the 5' RACE reads. The sample has roughly 1,300,000 distinct CDR3 sequences, 55% to 75% seen once; the top ten hold about 6.7%. Material for sequencing was blood. These receptors all stem from a man in his late teens or twenties in good health.

The chain couples TRBV7-9 to TRBJ1-2, with TRBD1 identical over 7 bases. CDR3 length: 14 amino acids. The germline V gene encodes CDR1 SEHNR and CDR2 FQNEAQ (reference sequence). The V gene end was trimmed by 5 bases and the J gene end by 7 bases; junction bases not matched to a gene: 10. CDR3 sequence: CASSVGTAEFGYTF. The DNA of the CDR3 is TGTGCCAGCAGCGTGGGGACAGCAGAATTTGGCTACACCTTC.

The table lists this clonotype with a few counts. The chain couples TRBV29-1 to TRBJ2-7; the match to TRBD1 covers 8 bases. CDR1 is SQVTM, CDR2 ANQGSEA, per germline. V gave up 3 bases and J gave up 2 bases; unmatched junction bases: 9. The CDR3 has 15 amino acids. CDR3 residues: CSVDDFRGPPYEQYF. CDR3 coding DNA: TGCAGCGTTGATGATTTCAGGGGGCCCCCCTACGAGCAGTACTTC.

This clonotype came up a few times. V usage is TRBV28 and J usage is TRBJ1-4; D gene uncertain. V lost 3 bases and J 5 bases, leaving 7 bases between the germline ends. The CDR3 is 13 residues long. Per germline, CDR1 MDHEN and CDR2 SYDVKM. DNA of the CDR3: TGTGCCAGCAGTTTCAGGCTGAATGAAAAACTGTTTTTT. This translates into CASSFRLNEKLFF.

The chain links TRBV6-5 to TRBJ1-2, with D uncertain. Per germline, CDR1 MNHEY and CDR2 SVGAGI. The V gene lost 4 bases and the J gene lost 5 bases, with 14 bases spanning the gap. CDR3 length: 14 amino acids. The DNA of the CDR3 is TGTGCCAGCAGTTCTGACGGGCAGATTTATGGCTACACCTTC. Encoded protein: CASSSDGQIYGYTF.

The chain uses TRBV27 and TRBJ2-1; tentatively, D is TRBD2 (6 bases). Looked up from germline, CDR1 is MNHEY and CDR2 is SMNVEV (reference sequence). There are 13 residues in the CDR3. V lost 3 bases and J 10 bases, leaving 13 bases between the germline ends. The CDR3 protein is CASSFGADYEQFF. DNA for the CDR3: TGTGCCAGCAGTTTTGGGGCGGACTACGAGCAGTTCTTC.

CDR3 in DNA: TGTGCCATCAGTGAGTCGGGGGCTGAAAAACTGTTTTTT. Protein: CAISESGAEKLFF. The chain employs TRBV10-3 and TRBJ1-4, with D tentatively TRBD1 (6 bases). V was pared by 0 bases and J by 7 bases, with 6 bases between. The CDR3 consists of 13 residues. Germline CDR1 and CDR2: ENHRY and SYGVKD.

The chain has TRBV5-6 and TRBJ1-2; D is unclear. With 6 bases removed from V and 5 bases from J, the gap between germline ends came to 8 bases. Germline V CDR1 and CDR2: SGHDT, YYEEEE. The CDR3 loop spans 11 amino acids. CDR3 residues: CASTGLYGYTF. The CDR3 coding sequence is TGTGCCAGCACAGGCTTGTATGGCTACACCTTC.

The chain combines TRBV5-1 with TRBJ2-1, with 11 bases aligning to TRBD2. The V and J ends lost 7 bases and 2 bases, in that order; junction bases with no gene match: 5. CDR1 is SGHRS, CDR2 YFSETQ, per germline. The CDR3 extends over 15 amino acids. CDR3 residues: CASESGLAAYNEQFF. The CDR3 DNA follows: TGCGCCAGCGAGTCGGGACTAGCGGCCTACAATGAGCAGTTCTTC. Full variable domain (outside the CDR3, taken from reference TRBV5-1 and TRBJ2-1): KAGVTQTPRYLIKTRGQQVTLSCSPISGHRSVSWYQQTPGQGLQFLFEYFSETQRNKGNFPGRFSGRQFSNSRSEMNVSTLELGDSALYLCASESGLAAYNEQFFGPGTRLTVL.

This chain uses TRBV4-1 with TRBJ2-7; 12 bases map to TRBD2. This CDR3 is 18 amino acids long. After removal of 1 base from V and 3 bases from J, the junction contained 10 bases not matched to a gene. Per germline, CDR1 MGHRA and CDR2 YSYEKL. CDR3 coding DNA: TGCGCCAGCAGCCAAGGCCCGACTAGCGGGAGTATAGTCTACGAGCAGTACTTC. Protein sequence: CASSQGPTSGSIVYEQYF.

This chain uses TRBV29-1 with TRBJ2-1; D is uncertain. Germline V CDR1 and CDR2: SQVTM, ANQGSEA. The ends were cut back, 7 bases at V and 7 bases at J, with 26 bases in the middle. This CDR3 has 16 residues. CDR3 DNA: TGCAGCGCGAGGACGGTTTTGGACGTGGGATTAAATGAGCAGTTCTTC. This gives the protein CSARTVLDVGLNEQFF.

This clonotype was seen just once. The genes are TRBV6-5 and TRBJ2-3; D might be TRBD2 (5 bases). Germline lookup yields CDR1 MNHEY and CDR2 SVGAGI. The CDR3 covers 13 residues. Trimming removed 8 bases from V and 1 base from J, with 10 bases in between. The CDR3 DNA reads TGTGCCAGCCGGAAGAGGGGCACAGATACGCAGTATTTT. Encoded protein: CASRKRGTDTQYF.

This chain uses TRBV15 with TRBJ2-5; D is possibly TRBD2 (6 bases). The CDR3 consists of 14 residues. V lost 2 bases to trimming and J lost 2 bases, with 9 bases between them. Germline V gives CDR1 LNHNV, CDR2 YYDKDF (reference sequence). The CDR3 reads CATSRCSGQETQYF. The CDR3 DNA is TGTGCCACCAGCAGATGTAGCGGACAAGAGACCCAGTACTTC. The full variable domain, its missing parts supplied by reference TRBV15 and TRBJ2-5, is DAMVIQNPRYQVTQFGKPVTLSCSQTLNHNVMYWYQQKSSQAPKLLFHYYDKDFNNEADTPDNFQSRRPNTSFCFLDIRSPGLGDTAMYLCATSRCSGQETQYFGPGTRLLVL.

This sequence joins TRBV15 and TRBJ2-2, with TRBD1 as a possible D gene (6 bases). Trimming left V 0 bases short and J 0 bases short, with 8 bases between. The CDR3 is 16 residues long. Germline V gene data show CDR1 as LNHNV and CDR2 as YYDKDF (reference sequence). This CDR3 is CATSRDRGTNTGELFF. CDR3 in DNA: TGTGCCACCAGCAGAGACAGGGGAACGAACACCGGGGAGCTGTTTTTT.

This clonotype has a single count. The chain has TRBV18 and TRBJ1-5; the match to TRBD1 covers 8 bases. CDR1 and CDR2 (germline): KGHSH, LQKENI. With V trimmed by 3 bases and J by 6 bases, 4 bases remained unmatched. The CDR3 loop spans 14 amino acids. The CDR3 sequence: CASSPQGAGQPQHF. DNA of the CDR3: TGTGCCAGCTCACCTCAGGGGGCCGGTCAGCCCCAGCATTTT. The complete variable domain, with remaining parts taken from reference TRBV18 and TRBJ1-5, reads NAGVMQNPRHLVRRRGQEARLRCSPMKGHSHVYWYRQLPEEGLKFMVYLQKENIIDESGMPKERFSAEFPKEGPSILRIQQVVRGDSAAYFCASSPQGAGQPQHFGDGTRLSIL.

The CDR3 sequence: CASSHRGAVYGYTF. The CDR3 coding sequence is TGTGCCAGCAGCCACCGGGGTGCTGTCTATGGCTACACCTTC. The genes are TRBV7-2 and TRBJ1-2, with no clear D. This CDR3 is 14 amino acids long. V lost 5 bases and J 4 bases, leaving 14 bases between the germline ends. Germline CDR1 SGHTA, CDR2 FQGNSA.

The sample holds a few counts of this clonotype. The rearrangement joins TRBV20-1 to TRBJ2-7, with a possible D match to TRBD2 (6 bases). V gave up 0 bases and J gave up 0 bases, with 9 bases separating them. The CDR3 runs to 14 residues. In germline, CDR1 is DFQATT, CDR2 SNEGSKA (reference sequence). The CDR3 region is CSARDLGGSYEQYF. The CDR3 nucleotides read TGCAGTGCTAGAGATTTGGGGGGCTCCTACGAGCAGTACTTC.

The chain joins TRBV21-1 to TRBJ1-1. TRBV21-1 is annotated as a pseudogene. There are 12 residues in the CDR3. CDR3 residues: CASSTKSTEAFF. Written as DNA, the CDR3 is TGTGCCAGCAGCACGAAGAGCACTGAAGCTTTCTTT.

V is TRBV4-1 and J is TRBJ2-7; 8 bases are shared with TRBD1. The J call could be wrong; TRBJ2-5 is a better fit for the DNA end. The CDR3 runs 15 residues. Germline loops: CDR1 MGHRA, CDR2 YSYEKL. This chain's CDR3 is CASSQEIGTGETQYF. CDR3 coding DNA: TGCGCCAGCAGCCAAGAGATAGGGACAGGAGAGACCCAGTACTTC.

The chain recombines TRBV20-1 with TRBJ2-7; the match to TRBD1 covers 9 bases. Germline V gene sequence: CDR1 DFQATT, CDR2 SNEGSKA (reference sequence). The junction had 6 bases not matched to a gene; V was cut back by 6 bases and J by 6 bases. This CDR3 is built from 12 residues. In DNA, the CDR3 is TGCAGTGCCAGCCGGGACAGGGCCGAGCAGTACTTC. This gives the protein CSASRDRAEQYF.

The rearrangement links TRBV9 to TRBJ1-1; D perhaps matches TRBD1 (5 bases). Germline loops: CDR1 SGDLS, CDR2 YYNGEE. The V and J ends lost 1 base and 6 bases respectively, with 13 bases between them. The CDR3 consists of 14 residues. This chain's CDR3 is CASSVSGLAPEAFF. CDR3 bases: TGTGCCAGCAGCGTATCAGGGTTGGCCCCTGAAGCTTTCTTT. Full variable domain (missing parts from reference TRBV9 and TRBJ1-1): DSGVTQTPKHLITATGQRVTLRCSPRSGDLSVYWYQQSLDQGLQFLIQYYNGEERAKGNILERFSAQQFPDLHSELNLSSLELGDSALYFCASSVSGLAPEAFFGQGTRLTVV.

The J gene is TRBJ2-7, the V gene TRBV7-9; 12 bases align to TRBD1. From germline, CDR1 is SEHNR and CDR2 FQNEAQ (reference sequence). This CDR3 region has 15 residues. The ends lost 8 bases at V and 2 bases at J; junction bases unmatched: 7. The CDR3 coding sequence is TGTGCCAGCTCACCCGGGACAGGGGGCCCCTACGAGCAGTACTTC. Its protein is CASSPGTGGPYEQYF.

The chain combines TRBV20-1 with TRBJ2-1; no reliable D call. The CDR3 runs 13 residues. Germline lookup yields CDR1 DFQATT and CDR2 SNEGSKA (reference sequence). V was cut by 0 bases and J by 6 bases, with 9 bases left in between. In DNA form, the CDR3 reads TGCAGTGCTAGAGATAGTTTCATCAATGAGCAGTTCTTC. Translation: CSARDSFINEQFF.

This clonotype was picked up a small number of times. The chain couples TRBV4-1 to TRBJ2-2; 7 bases match TRBD2. This CDR3 has 13 amino acids. After removal of 6 bases from V and 5 bases from J, the junction contained 3 bases not matched to a gene. CDR1 is MGHRA, CDR2 YSYEKL, per germline. The CDR3 DNA reads as TGCGCCAGCAGGCGGGAGTTGACCGGGGAGCTGTTTTTT. Translation: CASRRELTGELFF.

This clonotype was seen a few times. This chain uses TRBV5-1 with TRBJ2-7; D might be TRBD1 (6 bases). This CDR3 is built from 13 residues. Germline CDR1 SGHRS, CDR2 YFSETQ. Trimming took 6 bases from V and 2 from J, leaving 12 bases between them. CDR3 residues: CASTDRLAYEQYF. The CDR3 DNA reads as TGCGCCAGCACCGACAGGTTGGCCTACGAGCAGTACTTC.

The genes are TRBV15 and TRBJ2-4, with a tentative D call TRBD1 (6 bases). The J call may be wrong; the DNA end is better matched by TRBJ2-7. The CDR3 contains 17 residues. CDR1 and CDR2 from the germline V gene are LNHNV and YYDKDF (reference sequence). The CDR3 sequence: CATSRSSKAGVGHEQYF. The CDR3 bases are TGTGCCACCAGCAGATCATCGAAAGCAGGGGTGGGCCACGAGCAGTACTTC.

This clonotype was observed a handful of times. The chain links TRBV3-1 to TRBJ2-3; 12 bases match TRBD2. CDR1 and CDR2 from the germline V gene are LGHDT and YNNKEL (reference sequence). This CDR3 is 17 amino acids long. V trimming: 4 bases; J trimming: 5 bases; junction bases outside the gene matches: 10. CDR3 coding DNA: TGTGCCAGCAGCCTCAATCCGACTAGCGGGAGTGGAGATACGCAGTATTTT. It translates to CASSLNPTSGSGDTQYF.

The rearrangement uses TRBV20-1 and TRBJ2-7, with TRBD2 identical over 8 bases. This CDR3 contains 15 residues. The V and J ends lost 3 bases and 0 bases, in that order; junction bases with no gene match: 7. Germline CDR1 and CDR2: DFQATT and SNEGSKA (reference sequence). The CDR3 spells CSASDRLASSYEQYF. CDR3 nucleotide sequence: TGCAGTGCTAGTGATAGACTAGCGAGCTCCTACGAGCAGTACTTC.

The V call is TRBV13, the J call TRBJ2-7, with 7 bases that match TRBD2. Germline loops: CDR1 PRHDT, CDR2 FYEKMQ (reference sequence). This CDR3 contains 16 residues. Trimming at V came to 5 bases and at J to 2 bases, leaving 12 bases not matched to a gene. CDR3 coding DNA: TGTGCCAGCAGCCCCCAGGGCGGGAGTTCCCCCTACGAGCAGTACTTC. Residues: CASSPQGGSSPYEQYF.

V usage is TRBV4-3 and J usage is TRBJ2-7, with TRBD2 as a possible D gene (6 bases). Trimming stripped 0 bases from V and 5 bases from J, with 14 bases between. Germline V gene lookup returns CDR1 LGHNA and CDR2 YSLEER. CDR3 size: 15 residues. CDR3 in DNA: TGCGCCAGCAGCCAAGATATGCGGGGCATTGACGAGCAGTACTTC. This encodes CASSQDMRGIDEQYF.

The chain uses TRBV5-1 and TRBJ2-1, with 7 bases matching TRBD1. Trimming took 4 bases from V and 8 from J; bases not matched to a gene: 9. The CDR3 is 14 amino acids. Germline CDR1 and CDR2: SGHRS and YFSETQ. In DNA, the CDR3 is TGCGCCAGCAGCCTGGACAGGAATTTCGATGAGCAGTTCTTC. Amino acids: CASSLDRNFDEQFF.

This clonotype was seen a few times. V is TRBV5-1 and J is TRBJ2-5, with D tentatively TRBD1 (6 bases). Trimming cost V 5 bases and J 2 bases, with 7 bases left between them. This CDR3 region has 12 residues. Germline assignment: CDR1 SGHRS and CDR2 YFSETQ. The CDR3, as DNA: TGCGCCAGCAGAGACAGGCAAGAGACCCAGTACTTC. Amino acid sequence: CASRDRQETQYF.